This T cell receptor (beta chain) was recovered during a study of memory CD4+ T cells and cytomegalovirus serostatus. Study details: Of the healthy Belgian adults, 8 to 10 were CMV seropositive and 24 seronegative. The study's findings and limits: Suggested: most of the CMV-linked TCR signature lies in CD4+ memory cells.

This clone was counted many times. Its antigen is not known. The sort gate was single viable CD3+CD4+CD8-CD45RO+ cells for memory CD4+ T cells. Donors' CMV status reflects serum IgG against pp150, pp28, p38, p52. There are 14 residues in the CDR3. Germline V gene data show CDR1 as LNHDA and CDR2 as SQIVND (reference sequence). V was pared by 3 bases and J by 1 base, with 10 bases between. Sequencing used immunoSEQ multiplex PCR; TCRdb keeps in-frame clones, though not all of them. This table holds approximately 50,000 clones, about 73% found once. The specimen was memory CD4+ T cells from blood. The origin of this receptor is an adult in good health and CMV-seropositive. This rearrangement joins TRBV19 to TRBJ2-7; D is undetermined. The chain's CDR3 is CASSISRNSYEQYF. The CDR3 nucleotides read TGTGCCAGTAGTATTAGCCGGAATTCCTACGAGCAGTACTTC.